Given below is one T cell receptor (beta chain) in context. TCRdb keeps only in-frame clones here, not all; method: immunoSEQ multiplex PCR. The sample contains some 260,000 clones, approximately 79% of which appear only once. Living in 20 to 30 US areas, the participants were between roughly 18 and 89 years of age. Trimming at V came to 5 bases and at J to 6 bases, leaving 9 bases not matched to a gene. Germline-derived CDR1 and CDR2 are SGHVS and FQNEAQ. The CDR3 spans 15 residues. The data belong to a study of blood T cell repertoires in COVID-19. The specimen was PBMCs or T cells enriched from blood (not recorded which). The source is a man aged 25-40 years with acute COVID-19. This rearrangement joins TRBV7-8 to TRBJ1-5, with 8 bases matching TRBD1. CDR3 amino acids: CASSLRQGFGQPQHF. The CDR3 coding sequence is TGTGCCAGCAGCCTGAGACAGGGGTTTGGTCAGCCCCAGCATTTT.